The present T cell receptor (beta chain) was sequenced within a study of T cell changes during pregnancy in multiple sclerosis. The CDR3 contains 12 residues. Germline CDR1 SNHLY, CDR2 FYNNEI. V lost 5 bases and J 1 base, leaving 5 bases between the germline ends. TCRdb keeps only in-frame clones here, not all; method: immunoSEQ multiplex PCR. The table has tens of thousands of clones, about nine tenths seen once; the top ten hold roughly 5.4%. The material sequenced was peripheral blood, taken in the third trimester of pregnancy. The receptor was derived from a female donor in good health, enrolled as a control in a pregnancy study. The rearrangement joins TRBV2 to TRBJ1-2; D is undetermined. This CDR3 is CASSLLNYGYTF. CDR3 nucleotide sequence: TGTGCCAGCAGTCTCCTTAACTATGGCTACACCTTC. The variable domain in full, with the rest retrieved from reference TRBV2 and TRBJ1-2, is EPEVTQTPSHQVTQMGQEVILRCVPISNHLYFYWYRQILGQKVEFLVSFYNNEISEKSEIFDDQFSVERPDGSNFTLKIRSTKLEDSAMYFCASSLLNYGYTFGSGTRLTVV.